This record looks at one T cell receptor (beta chain) sequence and its context. Its antigen is unknown. One end of the junction does not line up with germline, which may come from a read error. The CDR1 and CDR2 encoded by the germline V gene are MNHNS and SASEGT. The CDR3 runs 15 amino acids, cysteine and phenylalanine included. Only the CDR3 portion is preserved as DNA: 45 bases, with reading frame beginning at the first base. The library was generated by the immunoSEQ multiplex PCR assay. A mixture of 60 forward primers for TCR Vbeta segments and 13 reverse primers for TCR Jbeta segments was used in the multiplex PCR. Amplification of the CDR3 region of rearranged TCR beta genes was performed with a multiplex PCR assay on genomic DNA. Amplified TCR beta libraries were sequenced as 87-base-pair reads on the Illumina HiSeq System. The original pipeline was this. A later analysis counted tens of millions of unique TCR beta chains across the 550 to 700 repertoires, and 9.5 million to 11 million of these chains were shared by at least two donors. Raw reads were error-corrected and collapsed into unique sequences with a nearest-neighbor algorithm that merged closely related sequences to remove PCR and sequencing errors. Alignment of CDR3 sequences to IMGT reference sequences was used to assign V, D and J gene segments. For a sequence to be retained, a match of at least six nucleotides to both a V gene segment and a J gene segment was required. Rearrangements were classified as productive when the CDR3 lacked stop codons and remained in frame with V and J, and all other rearrangements were classified as non-productive. CDR3 was defined by IMGT convention, running from the second conserved V-encoded cysteine to the conserved J-encoded phenylalanine. In an earlier analysis of around 540 of the donors, sequences lacking an unambiguous match to a single V gene segment were excluded. In an earlier analysis of approximately 560 of the donors, a V segment was called functional when productive rearrangements were above 56.7%, and segregating when the standard deviation between donors exceeded 5%. A statistical classification framework was built for diagnosing cytomegalovirus status from the catalog of TCR beta chain sequences. V and J gene assignment, in a later analysis, came from comparing TCR nucleotide sequences with IMGT/GENE-DB human TR gene sequences. A later analysis assigned CDR3 sequences and most-parsimonious VDJ recombination scenarios with the TCRdist pipeline. In a later analysis, each TCR beta chain was defined by its CDR3 amino acid sequence together with its V-gene family, and reads without a unique V-gene family were excluded. To address suspected cross-contamination and a sequencing artifact, a later analysis removed around 590 highly shared, low-generation-probability nucleotide sequences. For each public chain, a later analysis derived a clonal expansion index from normalized ranks of inferred template counts within each repertoire. In a later analysis, generation probabilities were computed using a VDJ recombination model fitted to out-of-frame rearrangements, and the results were checked against IGoR. In a later analysis, TCR-TCR, TCR-HLA and TCR-CMV co-occurrence was scored with hypergeometric tests, and a repertoire-size bias correction was applied to TCR pairs. In a later analysis, false discovery rates were estimated by permuting HLA or CMV assignments 20 times. In a later analysis, co-occurring TCRs were grouped using DBSCAN, and TCRdist sequence similarity was added for clustering within HLA-allele-positive subsets. Co-occurrence clustering excluded repertoires with fewer than 30,000 or more than 120,000 public chains, plus five with anomalous nucleotide sharing. Imported from immuneACCESS, the table was reduced by TCRdb to in-frame sequences with V and J called. These copies leave out some clones; in studies compared against another copy, an unresolved V gene accounts for under half, and the cause of the remainder is not known. D and trimming were read from the DNA, whereas the V and J calls and clone size are those reported in that table. This sample gives fewer than 70,000 clones in total; 80% of them show up just once. The biggest ten clones account for approximately 3.6% of the sample.

The data were taken from a study of cytomegalovirus exposure and HLA in healthy donors (dated by TCRdb to 2016 to 2017). As for the study more broadly: An earlier analysis of approximately 640 of the donors reported approximately 270 Gb of sequence data and approximately 110 million unique TCR beta sequences from 150 million to 200 million T cells. A separate validation cohort of some 130 different subjects was used in addition to the approximately 670-subject first cohort. The number of donors typed differed by locus, with about 629-630 for A, B, C, DRB1 and DQB1, roughly 520 for DQA1, 600 to 610 for DPA1, and roughly 450 for DPB1. Donor age, sex, ethnicity and CMV serostatus were compiled together with the repertoire data. A later analysis re-analyzed previously published TCR beta repertoires from about 730 donors and added high-resolution HLA genotyping to study TCR occurrence patterns. The study profiled the T cell repertoires of approximately 700 subjects by immunosequencing and related them to cytomegalovirus serostatus. Of the 300 to 500 genotyped donors, 75% to 85% were placed in the genetic ancestry cluster associated with self-reported Caucasian donors. The study combined high-throughput TCR immunosequencing, statistical association of individual TCRs with disease status, and machine learning to predict cytomegalovirus infection status. An earlier analysis of approximately 580 of the donors used high-throughput TCR beta sequencing to judge whether each TCR beta V gene segment behaved as functional or pseudogenic. The study was designed to test whether signatures of past pathogen exposure could be identified by cataloging public T cell receptors. Every repertoire in the discovery cohort had been generated on one and the same sequencing platform. HLA typing included class I and class II loci at four-digit resolution. Genome-wide SNP genotypes for about three fifths of the roughly 670 donors were used in a later genetic analysis, which treated that subset as a discovery cohort. On average, around 240,000 unique TCR beta nucleotide sequences were sequenced per donor among roughly 430 genotyped donors of the cohort, with 15% to 20% of those sequences being non-productive. Rather than using new phenotypic data, the later analysis identified candidate immune exposures from TCR beta sequences and from how often those sequences occurred across donors. An early release covering around 630 HLA-typed donors comprised approximately 290 gigabases of sequencing data and around 85 million unique TCR sequences. Five DR-DQ haplotypes were handled as single units for association and clustering because linkage in the cohort was strong.

Broader findings and caveats from the paper: In a later genetic analysis, fewer N-insertions in productive TCRs were reported among donors in an Asian-associated ancestry cluster than the 666-donor mean. CMV serostatus was the only immune exposure information available for the cohort. A later analysis reported that several top co-occurrence clusters appeared linked to parvovirus B19, influenza, CMV and Epstein-Barr virus. Linkage disequilibrium might explain the correlated functional status among segregating V segments, but an unknown experimental factor could not be ruled out. A few of the identified cytomegalovirus-associated TCR beta chains were confirmed in vitro to be specific for cytomegalovirus antigens. Because HLA typing was unavailable for some donors at each locus, only the typed subset was used in association tests. According to a later analysis, most CMV-associated TCR beta chains appeared to be HLA-restricted, and the HLA associations seemed to be driven largely by CMV exposure. The 87-base-pair reads could not distinguish some IMGT-functional V segments, including TRBV6-2 and TRBV6-3, so those segments were excluded. Only TCR beta chains were sequenced in this cohort, and the absence of alpha or paired-chain data limited detectable features. The classifier was reported to diagnose cytomegalovirus status with high specificity and sensitivity in both the original cohort and the validation cohort. In a later analysis, HLA-associated TCR beta chains showed more clonal expansion and lower generation probabilities than non-associated chains that were equally common. A later analysis associated 15,000 or so TCR beta sequences with specific HLA alleles at a false discovery rate of 0.05. Strong co-occurrence of HLA alleles, especially DR and DQ, made assigning TCR associations to individual alleles difficult. Because counts were too low, under 20 rarely observed V segments, including chromosome 9 orphons, were left out of the earlier analysis of 587 of the donors. A further reported finding was that TCR beta sequences accurately predicted the HLA-A and HLA-B alleles for most subjects in the first cohort. While some public TCRs were present in many individuals, most TCR sequences turned up only very rarely across donors. The study gave a list of roughly 150 TCR beta chains associated with cytomegalovirus. A later genetic analysis associated a missense DCLRE1C variant with V-gene and J-gene trimming of TCR beta chains, and an independent cohort replicated the association. An earlier analysis of 450 to 750 of the donors showed that most TCR beta V segments appeared in productive rearrangements either about 87% or about 30% of the time, which broadly matched IMGT annotations. Roughly uniform sequencing depth across donors was assumed in presence/absence analyses, although this assumption may not hold. It was suggested by the authors that the approach could potentially be generalized to other disease states and immunological phenotypes. According to a later analysis, TCR association rates differed among HLA loci, with DRB1 alleles showing the most associated TCRs and HLA-C alleles showing the fewest. The sequencing pipeline was judged likely to have produced a cluster of highly shared sequence variants as a technical artifact.

The cohort consisted of 666 healthy bone marrow donors. Cohort members were all nominally healthy when sampled, although unrecorded immune exposures were likely present. The donor was CMV seronegative and was included in the group of several hundred seronegative cohort members. A peripheral blood sample was provided by each donor, and peripheral blood mononuclear cells were used for TCR beta sequencing. The Qiagen DNeasy Blood Extraction Kit was used to extract genomic DNA from the blood cell samples. The receptor was isolated from a woman aged 40 to 50 in good health and CMV-seronegative. Recombination joined TRBV6-1 with TRBJ2-1, and 7 junctional nucleotides match TRBD2. The source material was PBMCs. The CDR3 has the sequence CASSPGTTSHNEQFF. The DNA reads TGTGCCAGCAGTCCCGGGACTACCTCCCACAATGAGCAGTTCTTC.